This is a list of T cell receptor beta chains from one sample in a study of siplizumab effects on memory and regulatory T cells. Their antigens are not known. Generated by immunoSEQ multiplex PCR, the TCRdb table keeps only in-frame clones and is missing some. The sample shows around 3,500 clones, roughly 50% of them seen only once. The sample was CFSE-low (dividing) CD8+ T cells sorted from an allogeneic mixed lymphocyte reaction. All receptors come from a human donor in good health; the cells came from an allogeneic mixed lymphocyte reaction. Some clones in this sample may be carry-over from other donors' samples. Each CDR3 is given with its conserved first and last residue. D genes are given only for firm matches. Clone size appears in some rows only: once, few, many, or a class for an expanded clone.

TRBJ2-7 | . | . | TRBV7-8 | TGTGCCAGCAGCCTCACCGGAGGGTCCGAGCAGTACTTC | CASSLTGGSEQYF
TRBJ2-1 | TRBD2 | . | TRBV5-6 | TGTGCCAGCAGCTTACTCCCTAGCGGGGGCGATGAGCAGTTCTTC | CASSLLPSGGDEQFF
TRBJ2-5 | . | . | TRBV4-1 | TGCGCCAGCAGATCAACAGAGACCCAGTACTTC | CASRSTETQYF
TRBJ1-2 | . | . | TRBV9 | TGTGCCAGCAGCGTAGCCCCGACGGACCCCGTCGAGGGGTATGGCTACACCTTC | CASSVAPTDPVEGYGYTF
TRBJ2-7 | . | . | TRBV23-1 | TGCGCCAGCAGTCAAAACCCCAGCGGGGAGCAGTACTTC | CASSQNPSGEQYF
TRBJ2-1 | . | . | TRBV4-1 | TGCGCCAGCAGCCTGCGCGACAGCTCCTACAATGAGCAGTTCTTC | CASSLRDSSYNEQFF
TRBJ2-3 | TRBD2 | . | TRBV13 | TGTGCCAGCAGCCCAAGGACTAGTTTAGATACGCAGTATTTT | CASSPRTSLDTQYF
TRBJ1-2 | . | . | TRBV27 | . | CASSTSGTAYGYTF
TRBJ2-7 | TRBD2 | few | TRBV6-1 | TGTGCCAGCAGTGAAGAAGACGGACTAGCCGGATACGAGCAGTACTTC | CASSEEDGLAGYEQYF
TRBJ2-7 | TRBD1 | few | TRBV5-1 | TGCGCCAGCAGCTTGTTCGGACAGGGGGCTTACGAGCAGTACTTC | CASSLFGQGAYEQYF
TRBJ1-2 | . | medium-sized | TRBV5-5 | TGTGCCAGCAGCTTGGTTACAGCTTCCTATGGCTACACCTTC | CASSLVTASYGYTF
TRBJ2-7 | TRBD2 | . | TRBV10-3 | TGTGCCATCAACCATAGAGTCGTAAGGACTAGCGGAAAGCTCTACGAGCAGTACTTC | CAINHRVVRTSGKLYEQYF
TRBJ2-1 | TRBD2 | few | TRBV13 | TGTGCCAGCAGCTTAGAGACTAGCGGGGCCTACAATGAGCAGTTCTTC | CASSLETSGAYNEQFF
TRBJ2-7 | . | few | TRBV5-1 | TGCGCCAGCAGCTTGACCGGGACATTTGGCTACGAGCAGTACTTC | CASSLTGTFGYEQYF
TRBJ2-1 | . | . | TRBV5-1 | TGCGCCAGCAGCTTGGACCCTCATCAAAGAGCAGGAACCCCAGGGTCCTACAATGAGCAGTTCTTC | CASSLDPHQRAGTPGSYNEQFF
TRBJ1-5 | . | few | TRBV5-6 | TGTGCCAGCAGCTCCTTCAATCAGCCCCAGCATTTT | CASSSFNQPQHF
TRBJ2-1 | TRBD2 | . | TRBV6-5 | TGTGCCAGCAGTTACTCGGCTAGCGGGAGGGGGCAGTTCTTC | CASSYSASGRGQFF
TRBJ2-1 | . | . | TRBV4-1 | TGCGCCAGCAGCCAAGGCCAGGGTGGGGATGAGCAGTTCTTC | CASSQGQGGDEQFF
TRBJ1-1 | . | . | TRBV27 | TGTGCCAGCAGTTTAATTTCCGGGTCGACTGAAGCTTTCTTT | CASSLISGSTEAFF
TRBJ2-7 | . | few | TRBV5-4 | TGTGCCAGCAGCTATGGTAGCTCCTACGAGCAGTACTTC | CASSYGSSYEQYF
TRBJ2-3 | . | few | TRBV7-8 | TGTGCCAGCAGCTTATATGGGGGGCCCGGGAACGAAGATACGCAGTATTTT | CASSLYGGPGNEDTQYF
TRBJ1-1 | . | few | TRBV9 | TGTGCCAGCAGCGTAGTGGGAGGGGGGACTGAAGCTTTCTTT | CASSVVGGGTEAFF
TRBJ2-3 | . | . | TRBV15 | TGTGCCACCAGCACAGGGCCCTACACAGATACGCAGTATTTT | CATSTGPYTDTQYF
TRBJ1-6 | TRBD1 | . | TRBV6-1 | TGTGCCAGCAGTGACAGGGGGCAAGCATCACCCCTCCACTTT | CASSDRGQASPLHF
TRBJ2-7 | TRBD1 | few | TRBV29-1 | TGCAGCGTTGAAGACAAGGGGGGACAGGGGGCATCCTACGAGCAGTACTTC | CSVEDKGGQGASYEQYF
TRBJ1-5 | . | few | TRBV4-3 | TGCGCCAGCAGCCAGTACACAAACAGCAATCAGCCCCAGCATTTT | CASSQYTNSNQPQHF
TRBJ2-2 | TRBD1 | . | TRBV27 | TGTGCCAGCAGTTTCCGTGCGTGGACAGGGGGCACCGGGGAGCTGTTTTTT | CASSFRAWTGGTGELFF
TRBJ2-7 | TRBD2 | . | TRBV7-6 | TGTGCCAGCAGTCAAGGGACTAGCGGGAGTAACTACGAGCAGTACTTC | CASSQGTSGSNYEQYF
TRBJ2-7 | TRBD1 | . | TRBV6-1 | TGTGCCAGCAGTGAAGCCCAGGGACAGGGCTACGAGCAGTACTTC | CASSEAQGQGYEQYF
TRBJ1-5 | . | few | TRBV21-1 | TGTGCCAGCAGAGGATTACAGGGGTATGCTCAGCCCCAGCATTTT | CASRGLQGYAQPQHF
TRBJ2-1 | . | medium-sized | TRBV19 | TGTGCCAGTAGTATAGCACAGGCCAATGAGCAGTTCTTC | CASSIAQANEQFF
TRBJ1-3 | . | . | TRBV27 | TGTGCCAGCAGTTCCGGGTTACACTCTGGAAACACCATATATTTT | CASSSGLHSGNTIYF
TRBJ1-2 | . | . | TRBV6-1 | TGTGCCAGCAGTGAATTGAGGACAGAGGCCTTCTATGGCTACACCTTC | CASSELRTEAFYGYTF
TRBJ1-1 | . | . | TRBV29-1 | TGCAGCGTTGCCCCGGGGGGATATGAAGCTTTCTTT | CSVAPGGYEAFF
TRBJ2-7 | . | few | TRBV28 | TGTGCCAGCCCTACGGGGGTAATCCTCTACGAGCAGTACTTC | CASPTGVILYEQYF
TRBJ1-2 | . | . | TRBV11-2 | TGTGCCAGCAGCTTAGGACAGTATTATGGCTACACCTTC | CASSLGQYYGYTF
TRBJ1-3 | TRBD1 | . | TRBV5-4 | TGTGCCAGCAGCTGGGGGACAGCCTCTGGAAACACCATATATTTT | CASSWGTASGNTIYF
TRBJ1-2 | . | few | TRBV7-9 | TGTGCCAGCAGCTTGGAACTCTATGGCTACACCTTC | CASSLELYGYTF
TRBJ2-1 | . | once | TRBV5-6 | TGTGCCAGCAGCTTAGGTTACGGGGAGCAGTTCTTC | CASSLGYGEQFF
TRBJ2-2 | TRBD1 | . | TRBV5-1 | TGCGCCAGCAGCCCACACCGACAGGGATTCGCCGGGGAGCTGTTTTTT | CASSPHRQGFAGELFF
TRBJ2-4 | TRBD1 | few | TRBV12-5 | TGTGCTAGTGGTTGGATGGGACAGGGGGATCCTCTAGCCAAAAACATTCAGTACTTC | CASGWMGQGDPLAKNIQYF
TRBJ2-7 | TRBD2 | . | TRBV12-5 | TGTGCTAGTGGTTTGCCCCAGGGCGGGGGCTCCTACGAGCAGTACTTC | CASGLPQGGGSYEQYF
TRBJ2-7 | . | . | TRBV7-8 | TGTGCCAGCAGCTTCACCCAAGCCTACGAGCAGTACTTC | CASSFTQAYEQYF
TRBJ2-5 | TRBD1 | . | TRBV5-6 | TGTGCCAGCAGCCCACAGGGGCGTGAGGGGGAGACCCAGTACTTC | CASSPQGREGETQYF
TRBJ1-1 | . | . | TRBV27 | TGTGCCAGCAGATCCGGGGAAAACGGAAACACTGAAGCTTTCTTT | CASRSGENGNTEAFF
TRBJ1-5 | TRBD1 | . | TRBV27 | TGTGCCAGCAATACAGGGGCCGGTCAGCCCCAGCATTTT | CASNTGAGQPQHF
TRBJ2-7 | . | . | TRBV19 | TGTGCCAGTAGTATTGGAGGGAACTACGAGCAGTACTTC | CASSIGGNYEQYF
TRBJ2-1 | . | . | TRBV2 | TGTGCCATTCTTTTAGTTTCCTACAATGAGCAGTTCTTC | CAILLVSYNEQFF
TRBJ2-1 | TRBD2 | few | TRBV29-1 | TGCAGCGTGGACCAGAGCGGGAGGGCCTACAATGAGCAGTTCTTC | CSVDQSGRAYNEQFF
TRBJ1-5 | TRBD1 | medium-sized | TRBV19 | TGTGCCAGTAGTATATCGAACAGGGGGCAGCCCCAGCATTTT | CASSISNRGQPQHF
TRBJ1-2 | . | . | TRBV7-3 | TGTGCCACCCGTGGAGTGCCCAACTATGGCTACACCTTC | CATRGVPNYGYTF
TRBJ2-7 | TRBD1 | . | TRBV6-1 | TGTGCCAGCAGTGAAGGGACAGGGGATTCCCACGAGCAGTACTTC | CASSEGTGDSHEQYF
TRBJ2-7 | . | . | TRBV29-1 | TGCAGCGTTGAACTACCCACGGGGCTCTCCTACGAGCAGTACTTC | CSVELPTGLSYEQYF
TRBJ1-2 | TRBD1 | once | TRBV19 | TGTGCCAGTAGTATAACAGGGGGCGCCTTTGGCTACACCTTC | CASSITGGAFGYTF
TRBJ2-1 | . | . | TRBV5-1 | TGCGCCAGCAGCTTGTACCGGGGAGCGGACAATGAGCAGTTCTTC | CASSLYRGADNEQFF